The entry that follows covers one T cell receptor (beta chain) sequence. The antigen it binds to is not known. Germline is not matched at one junction end, which may reflect a read error. TCR beta CDR3 regions were amplified from RNA transcripts for repertoire sequencing. HTBI primers and the Qiagen OneStep RT-PCR kit were used in a first-round RT-PCR, which was followed by a second-round multiplex PCR, size selection and purification. Sequencing of the libraries was carried out on an Illumina HiSeq2000 in paired-end mode with 100 bp reads. The study's own analysis went as follows. SOAPnuke was used to process the reads, removing any read that contained adapters or uncalled bases, had a mean Phred below 15, or lacked an exact match to the constant primer or identifier. High-quality paired reads were merged with COPE v1.2.5. Each unique nucleotide sequence was defined as a clonotype, and clonotypes were aligned to IMGT TRB V, D and J references with MiTCR v1.1. The analysis was limited to V-J combinations with a frequency above 0.0001, which together covered 99.2% of repertoires. For each V-J combination, a TCR clonal expansion and chaos score was defined as the ratio of F50 clonal expansion to chaos observed in the TCRdist matrix. Welch's t-statistics and random forest were used to reduce the features to some 13 V-J combinations, which were then used as input to a naive Bayes classifier. The similarity between thyroid and blood repertoires was quantified using the Morisita-Horn index. TCRdb passed the public sequencing reads through fastp at Q25 and MiXCR, retaining productive beta sequences. Here each entry gathers all rows of one CDR3 protein and keeps the most common genes and DNA. These V and J calls derive from TCRdb rather than the authors' analysis. This sample comprises approximately 640,000 distinct CDR3 sequences, under 50% of them detected only once. The ten top clones hold around 3% of the sample.

This entry comes from a study of Graves' ophthalmopathy and Graves' hyperthyroidism (dated by TCRdb to between 2018 and 2020). With respect to the entire study: Peripheral blood was collected before any treatment was given, at the time of initial diagnosis. TCR beta repertoire signatures were used to distinguish Graves' ophthalmopathy from Graves' hyperthyroidism and to predict progression to ophthalmopathy. In total, some 140 blood samples were TCR-sequenced: fewer than 50 ophthalmopathy, some 75 hyperthyroidism and about 17 hyperthyroidism-to-ophthalmopathy patients. To explore V-J signatures that distinguish ophthalmopathy from hyperthyroidism, a discovery set of 100 patients was enrolled, made up of some 41 with ophthalmopathy and some 58 with stable hyperthyroidism. An independent validation cohort comprised some 18 hyperthyroidism patients and over 15 patients who later progressed from hyperthyroidism to ophthalmopathy. In more than five hyperthyroidism patients, T-cell repertoires of thyroid tissue and blood were compared. Following sample collection, hyperthyroidism patients were given methimazole at a starting dose of 30 mg daily, and ophthalmopathy patients were given high-dose intravenous methylprednisolone. Here is what the overall study found, with its caveats: The 13-signature model separated ophthalmopathy from stable hyperthyroidism with approximately 90% sensitivity and approximately 83% specificity in cross-validation, and 80%/75% in the test set. In validation, the model predicted ophthalmopathy progression with roughly 68% sensitivity and approximately 75% specificity; some twelve predicted patients were CT-confirmed with GO in a median of about 6.2 months. Among expanded thyroid clonotypes with frequency above 0.001, most also showed up in blood, which suggests that blood repertoires may reflect the thyroid immune response. Sample size was not predetermined statistically, and investigators were not blinded to group allocation.

The CDR3 covers 12 residues, taking in both the cysteine and the phenylalanine. Only the CDR3 region is kept as DNA, spanning 36 bases read in frame from base 1. Reading the germline V gene gives CDR1 KGHSH and CDR2 LQKENI. Patients with ophthalmopathy had moderately to severely active disease, with a Clinical Activity Score of 3 or more, a NOSPECS grade of 4 or more, and a disease duration of less than 3 months. Patients with other autoimmune diseases, uncontrolled infections, pregnancy or lactation were excluded from the study. Diagnosis was based on clinical symptoms, serum thyroxine, TRAb, thyroid ultrasound and orbital computed tomography. Using Ficoll-Paque density gradient centrifugation, PBMCs were isolated from 8.5 to 10 ml of fresh peripheral blood. Trizol reagent was used to extract the total RNA, and its quality was then checked on an Agilent 2100 Bioanalyzer.

The chain is made from TRBV18 and TRBJ2-5; a stretch of 7 junction bases matches TRBD1. The specimen was peripheral blood. This receptor was taken from an adult man with Graves' ophthalmopathy. The DNA reads TGTGCCAGCTCACCAGCCGGGACAGCGGAACACTTC. Translated, this gives CASSPAGTAEHF.